These 19 T cell receptor beta chains were sequenced from one sample in a study of cytomegalovirus exposure and HLA in healthy donors (dated by TCRdb to the late 2010s). The library was generated by the immunoSEQ multiplex PCR assay. The multiplex PCR relied on a mix of 60 forward primers for TCR Vbeta segments and 13 reverse primers for TCR Jbeta segments. TCRdb re-hosts the immuneACCESS table, in-frame sequences only. Its copies lack some clones; in the studies checked, an unresolved V gene accounts for under half of them, and the cause for the rest is not known. The sample table records around 110,000 clones; roughly 80% of these occur just once. Jointly, the top ten make up under 2% of the sample. The sample taken for sequencing was PBMCs. The receptors derive from a middle-aged man in good health and CMV-seronegative.

The CDR3 is CASSSQAGRAFF. CDR3 DNA: TGTGCCAGCAGTTCCCAGGCTGGCCGGGCTTTCTTT. The chain uses TRBV2 and TRBJ1-1; no clear D gene. Germline CDR1 and CDR2: SNHLY and FYNNEI. V lost 5 bases, J lost 11 bases, and 15 bases lay in between. CDR3 length equals 12 residues.

This clone was observed a few times. The J gene is TRBJ2-3, the V gene TRBV5-1, with 15 nucleotides matching TRBD2. This CDR3 is 19 amino acids long. Per germline, CDR1 SGHRS and CDR2 YFSETQ. V shed 0 bases and J 4 bases; nucleotides not matched to a gene: 9. CDR3 sequence: CASSLGGGLAGGHPDTQYF. The CDR3 coding sequence is TGCGCCAGCAGCTTGGGAGGCGGACTAGCGGGGGGGCACCCAGATACGCAGTATTTT.

The J gene is TRBJ1-1, the V gene TRBV7-9; D not resolved. Germline assignment: CDR1 SEHNR and CDR2 FQNEAQ (reference sequence). The CDR3 totals 12 residues. Trimming stripped 2 bases from V and 6 bases from J, with 7 bases between. DNA for the CDR3: TGTGCCAGCAGCTTACGGTCGTCTGAAGCTTTCTTT. Translation: CASSLRSSEAFF.

This chain uses TRBV4-1 with TRBJ2-2; 8 bases map to TRBD2. Germline assignment: CDR1 MGHRA and CDR2 YSYEKL. Trimming at V came to 1 base and at J to 7 bases, leaving 11 bases not matched to a gene. The CDR3 extends over 17 amino acids. CDR3 in DNA: TGCGCCAGCAGCCAAGGTCCCCTAGCGGGTTTCGGCGGGGAGCTGTTTTTT. Amino acid sequence: CASSQGPLAGFGGELFF.

The rearrangement links TRBV19 to TRBJ2-5; D is perhaps TRBD2 (7 bases). V was shortened by 7 bases and J by 5 bases, with 11 bases between the two germline ends. Germline values: CDR1 LNHDA, CDR2 SQIVND (reference sequence). The CDR3 spans 12 residues. CDR3 sequence reads: CASTEGGETQYF. The CDR3 DNA reads TGTGCCAGTACCGAGGGGGGGGAGACCCAGTACTTC. Drawing the rest from reference TRBV19 and TRBJ2-5, the complete variable domain is DGGITQSPKYLFRKEGQNVTLSCEQNLNHDAMYWYRQDPGQGLRLIYYSQIVNDFQKGDIAEGYSVSREKKESFPLTVTSAQKNPTAFYLCASTEGGETQYFGPGTRLLVL.

The chain has TRBV28 and TRBJ1-2; D remains ambiguous. V lost 5 bases, J lost 5 bases, and 3 bases lay in between. The V gene's germline CDR1 is MDHEN and CDR2 SYDVKM. This CDR3 has 10 amino acids. CDR3 in DNA: TGTGCCAGCAGTCGGTATGGCTACACCTTC. This encodes CASSRYGYTF.

This chain connects TRBV2 to TRBJ1-1; D is unclear. In germline, CDR1 is SNHLY, CDR2 FYNNEI. Trimming removed 0 bases at V and 11 bases at J, with 10 bases between. This CDR3 region has 12 residues. The CDR3, as DNA: TGTGCCAGCAGTGAAGCGTCAGGTTTGGCTTTCTTT. Protein sequence: CASSEASGLAFF.

The genes are TRBV6-5 and TRBJ1-6; 8 nucleotides agree with TRBD1. The CDR3 runs 14 residues. Germline V gene lookup returns CDR1 MNHEY and CDR2 SVGAGI. V was clipped by 10 bases and J by 7 bases; unmatched bases: 9. The CDR3 protein is CATGGREGNSPLHF. As DNA, the CDR3 is TGTGCCACAGGGGGCAGAGAGGGAAATTCACCCCTCCACTTT.

The chain joins TRBV11-2 to TRBJ2-1, with 13 nucleotides matching TRBD2. V trimming: 5 bases; J trimming: 6 bases; junction bases outside the gene matches: 4. CDR3 length: 15 amino acids. CDR1 is SGHAT and CDR2 is FQNNGV in the germline V gene. Written as DNA, the CDR3 is TGTGCCAGCAGCCCAGGGACTAGCGGGGCCAATGAGCAGTTCTTC. It yields the protein CASSPGTSGANEQFF.

V is TRBV7-8 and J is TRBJ2-7; D may be TRBD1 (5 bases). Germline loops: CDR1 SGHVS, CDR2 FQNEAQ. Trimming cost V 6 bases and J 0 bases, with 15 bases left between them. This CDR3 spans 15 amino acids. DNA for the CDR3: TGTGCCAGCAGGCAGGGTTTCAGTAGCTCCTACGAGCAGTACTTC. It codes for CASRQGFSSSYEQYF.

The V and J genes are TRBV27 and TRBJ2-7, with a weak D call TRBD1 (6 bases). From germline, CDR1 is MNHEY and CDR2 SMNVEV (reference sequence). Trimming cost V 0 bases and J 1 base, with 7 bases left between them. This CDR3 has 14 residues. The CDR3 region is CASSLSGTSYEQYF. The DNA for the CDR3 is TGTGCCAGCAGTTTATCAGGGACATCCTACGAGCAGTACTTC.

This sequence joins TRBV6-5 and TRBJ1-4; no definite D call. Germline V gene lookup returns CDR1 MNHEY and CDR2 SVGAGI. The CDR3 covers 14 residues. Trimming pared 6 bases from V and 0 bases from J, leaving 8 bases between. CDR3 nucleotides: TGTGCCAGCAGCCCGACAACAACTAATGAAAAACTGTTTTTT. Translated, it gives CASSPTTTNEKLFF.

The chain recombines TRBV7-9 with TRBJ1-4; TRBD1 agrees at 9 bases. This CDR3 region has 16 residues. Per germline, CDR1 SEHNR and CDR2 FQNEAQ (reference sequence). The V segment lost 5 bases and the J segment 8 bases; nucleotides outside the gene matches: 12. The CDR3 protein is CASSGLPGQGREKLFF. CDR3 in DNA: TGTGCCAGCAGCGGACTCCCGGGACAGGGACGCGAAAAACTGTTTTTT.

The chain carries TRBV2 and TRBJ2-3; D perhaps matches TRBD2 (5 bases). CDR3 size: 15 residues. V shed 7 bases and J shed 0 bases, with 14 bases lying between them. Germline V gene data show CDR1 as SNHLY and CDR2 as FYNNEI. The CDR3 is CASNPREVSTDTQYF. The CDR3 DNA is TGTGCCAGCAACCCTCGGGAAGTTAGCACAGATACGCAGTATTTT. The full variable domain, with the rest looked up from reference TRBV2 and TRBJ2-3, is EPEVTQTPSHQVTQMGQEVILRCVPISNHLYFYWYRQILGQKVEFLVSFYNNEISEKSEIFDDQFSVERPDGSNFTLKIRSTKLEDSAMYFCASNPREVSTDTQYFGPGTRLTVL.

This clone has a handful of counts. V is TRBV7-6 and J is TRBJ1-6, with TRBD1 as a possible D gene (6 bases). The CDR3 extends over 15 amino acids. V shed 5 bases and J shed 5 bases, with 13 bases lying between them. Germline V gene sequence: CDR1 SGHVS, CDR2 FNYEAQ. In DNA, the CDR3 is TGTGCCAGCAGCGCCCAAGGGGGGGATAATTCACCCCTCCACTTT. Protein sequence: CASSAQGGDNSPLHF.

This clone has a single count. This sequence joins TRBV11-1 and TRBJ1-1, with D maybe TRBD1 (6 bases). Germline lookup yields CDR1 SGHAT and CDR2 FQDESV (reference sequence). V lost 3 bases and J 1 base, leaving 15 bases between the germline ends. The CDR3 contains 16 residues. The CDR3 loop reads CASSLGALGANTEAFF. In DNA, the CDR3 is TGTGCCAGCAGCTTGGGGGCTCTTGGGGCGAACACTGAAGCTTTCTTT.

This clone has a single count. The chain recombines TRBV18 with TRBJ2-1, with 8 bases lining up with TRBD2. The germline V gene has CDR1 KGHSH and CDR2 LQKENI. CDR3 length: 15 residues. The V segment lost 3 bases and the J segment 3 bases; nucleotides outside the gene matches: 4. The CDR3 loop reads CASSPTGGLYNEQFF. CDR3 sequence (DNA): TGTGCCAGCTCACCTACGGGGGGGCTCTACAATGAGCAGTTCTTC.

The chain employs TRBV6-6 and TRBJ1-1; the match to TRBD1 covers 8 bases. This CDR3 contains 14 residues. Germline V CDR1 and CDR2: MNHNY, SVGAGI (reference sequence). V shed 7 bases, J shed 7 bases, and the junction held 11 bases outside the gene matches. The CDR3 is CASTRGQGFSEAFF. Written as DNA, the CDR3 is TGTGCCAGCACTCGAGGACAGGGTTTTAGTGAAGCTTTCTTT.

The chain combines TRBV28 with TRBJ2-1; TRBD1 matches 7 bases. CDR3 length equals 14 residues. Germline assignment: CDR1 MDHEN and CDR2 SYDVKM. V lost 7 bases and J lost 4; bases outside the gene matches: 7. This CDR3 reads CASKGASLYNEQFF. The DNA of the CDR3 is TGTGCCAGCAAGGGGGCTAGCCTTTACAATGAGCAGTTCTTC.